This T cell receptor (beta chain) originates from a study of Ad26.COV2.S vaccination and SARS-CoV-2 variants (dated by TCRdb to the early 2020s). Regarding the research as a whole: Sequencing of the TCRbeta repertoire served to evaluate the specificity and breadth of SARS-CoV-2-reactive T cell receptors following Ad26.COV2.S vaccination. The TCR-sequenced set comprised about 32 samples: approximately 19 Ad26.COV2.S vaccine recipients, 5 placebo recipients and 8 SARS-CoV-2 convalescent individuals.

The study at large found these results: The authors noted that the TCR breadth and depth analyses may have underestimated total T cell responses. Spike-specific TCR breadth was higher in Ad26.COV2.S recipients than in placebo recipients (P = 0.0014). Vaccine and placebo recipients had comparable non-spike TCR breadth, which fits with the vaccine containing only spike. Substantial breadth of spike-specific CD8+ and CD4+ T cell responses was reported after vaccination.

Sample time point, as interpreted from the label and publication: individuals recovered from natural SARS-CoV-2 infection. Ends trimmed: V by 5 bases, J by 0 bases; bases unmatched to a gene: 10. From the cysteine up to the phenylalanine, the CDR3 has a length of 17 residues. Only the CDR3 region is kept as DNA, spanning 51 bases read in frame from base 1. CDR1 SGDLS and CDR2 YYNGEE are derived from the germline V gene. A note on this clone: The antigen this receptor binds is unknown. No much larger clone is present one base from it, and per-base qualities are unavailable.

The immunoSEQ Assay was used to sequence TCRbeta CDR3 regions. After extraction, genomic DNA underwent amplification by bias-controlled multiplex PCR, followed by high-throughput sequencing. For the original study's pipeline: To quantify the absolute abundance of every unique TCRbeta CDR3 region, sequences were collapsed and filtered. T cell fraction was estimated by normalization of TCRbeta template counts to usable DNA, with usable DNA being measured through amplification of reference genes present in all nucleated cells. Repertoire TCRs were annotated as SARS-CoV-2-specific when V gene, CDR3 amino acid sequence and J gene were exactly matched to a known reactive TCR set. The reference SARS-CoV-2 TCR set was obtained from MIRA and was filtered for enrichment in COVID-19-positive ImmuneCODE repertoires, whereby public or cross-reactive TCRs were removed. Using the MIRA antigens, annotated TCRs were further analysed by specific ORF or by position within an ORF. Depth was the summed frequency of annotated unique rearrangements, while breadth was defined as annotated unique rearrangements over total unique productive rearrangements. Two-sided Wilcoxon rank-sum tests were applied when comparing TCR breadth between groups. What TCRdb holds here is the immuneACCESS table cut down to in-frame rearrangements. Part of the clones is not present; checked against another copy, under half of the missing clones reflect an unresolved V gene, and the others are unexplained. V and J calls and clone size are those listed in that table; D and trimming were worked out from the DNA. The sample records 300,000 to 400,000 clones, about 91% of which are singletons. 3.9% of the sample is held by the ten biggest clonotypes.

The source of this sequence is a human donor who had recovered from COVID-19. The material sequenced was peripheral blood, taken after recovery from COVID-19. This sequence uses TRBV9 and TRBJ1-3; 8 bases in the middle match TRBD1. The CDR3 in this case is CASSQAQGASSGNTIYF. The DNA sequence reads TGTGCCAGCAGTCAAGCCCAGGGGGCATCCTCTGGAAACACCATATATTTT.